Each of the 21 T cell receptor beta chains below was sequenced from the same sample in a study of CD39 and CD103 CD8 tumor-infiltrating T cells. Method: immunoSEQ multiplex PCR; TCRdb's copy keeps in-frame clones and lacks some. The sample comprises about 2,400 clones, approximately 72% of which are singletons, and 10% to 15% rests with the top ten. The sample comprised CD39- CD103- CD8+ T cells sorted from the tumor. Documented subset: CD103-CD39- double-negative CD45RA- CD8 T cells. These receptors all come from a human donor with head and neck squamous cell carcinoma.

The CDR3 reads CASSSLGGASTDTQYF. As DNA, the CDR3 is TGTGCCAGCAGCTCCCTCGGAGGCGCTAGCACAGATACGCAGTATTTT. The chain couples TRBV7-8 to TRBJ2-3; possible D gene TRBD2, 5 bases. The V and J ends lost 4 bases and 0 bases respectively, with 14 bases between them. The CDR3 has 16 amino acids. The germline V gene encodes CDR1 SGHVS and CDR2 FQNEAQ.

This clone has just a few counts. This rearrangement joins TRBV19 to TRBJ1-4, with unresolved D. Germline assignment: CDR1 LNHDA and CDR2 SQIVND (reference sequence). The CDR3 loop spans 13 amino acids. Trimming pared 4 bases from V and 8 bases from J, leaving 11 bases between. Here the CDR3 DNA reads TGTGCCAGTAGTACCCGCTCAACGGAAAAACTGTTTTTT. Protein sequence: CASSTRSTEKLFF.

This rearrangement joins TRBV30 to TRBJ2-1, with 7 bases aligning to TRBD2. J was trimmed by 1 base and V by 5 bases; bases with no gene match: 5. Germline CDR1 reads GTSNPN; CDR2 reads SVGIG (reference sequence). This CDR3 is built from 14 residues. CDR3 in DNA: TGTGCCTGGGGGCGGGGGTTTTCCTACAATGAGCAGTTCTTC. It specifies CAWGRGFSYNEQFF. Looking up the rest from reference TRBV30 and TRBJ2-1 gives the full variable domain: SQTIHQWPATLVQPVGSPLSLECTVEGTSNPNLYWYRQAAGRGLQLLFYSVGIGQISSEVPQNLSASRPQDRQFILSSKKLLLSDSGFYLCAWGRGFSYNEQFFGPGTRLTVL.

This clone has a handful of counts. The rearrangement uses TRBV7-9 and TRBJ1-1; unclear D gene. Trimming stripped 3 bases from V and 8 bases from J, with 10 bases between. The CDR3 is 12 amino acids. Germline values: CDR1 SEHNR, CDR2 FQNEAQ (reference sequence). CDR3 nucleotide sequence: TGTGCCAGCAGCTTCCGGGTACCCGAAGCTTTCTTT. This encodes CASSFRVPEAFF.

The rearrangement uses TRBV7-9 and TRBJ2-1; 8 positions match TRBD2. The CDR3 is 14 residues long. Unmatched junction bases numbered 6, after V lost 4 bases and J lost 7 bases. CDR1 and CDR2 from the germline V gene are SEHNR and FQNEAQ (reference sequence). This CDR3 is CASSSGGPQNEQFF. In DNA, the CDR3 is TGTGCCAGCAGCTCGGGGGGGCCCCAGAATGAGCAGTTCTTC. Drawing the rest from reference TRBV7-9 and TRBJ2-1, the complete variable domain is DTGVSQNPRHKITKRGQNVTFRCDPISEHNRLYWYRQTLGQGPEFLTYFQNEAQLEKSRLLSDRFSAERPKGSFSTLEIQRTEQGDSAMYLCASSSGGPQNEQFFGPGTRLTVL.

This chain connects TRBV7-8 to TRBJ2-1; 7 bases are shared with TRBD1. There are 15 residues in the CDR3. The V and J ends lost 5 bases and 7 bases, in that order; junction bases with no gene match: 11. CDR1 SGHVS and CDR2 FQNEAQ come from the germline V gene. The CDR3 loop reads CASSPRQGPSNEQFF. CDR3 bases: TGTGCCAGCAGCCCCCGACAGGGTCCTTCGAATGAGCAGTTCTTC.

V is TRBV5-1 and J is TRBJ2-7, with D tentatively TRBD1 or TRBD2 (6 bases each). The CDR3 extends over 15 amino acids. Germline-derived CDR1 and CDR2 are SGHRS and YFSETQ. V dropped 0 bases and J dropped 2 bases, with 12 bases sitting between them. In DNA, the CDR3 is TGCGCCAGCAGCTTGGTTCCGGGGGCCCCCTACGAGCAGTACTTC. Translation gives CASSLVPGAPYEQYF.

This rearrangement joins TRBV9 to TRBJ2-7; 7 positions agree with TRBD2. The CDR3 is 13 amino acids. The V segment lost 4 bases and the J segment 3 bases; nucleotides outside the gene matches: 4. Germline loops: CDR1 SGDLS, CDR2 YYNGEE. The DNA of the CDR3 is TGTGCCAGCAGCCGGGGGGACGACTACGAGCAGTACTTC. Its translation is CASSRGDDYEQYF.

This clone was seen more than once but under ten times. This sequence joins TRBV7-9 and TRBJ1-2; D is unclear. Trimming took 0 bases from V and 2 from J, leaving 4 bases between them. Germline V lookup: CDR1 SEHNR, CDR2 FQNEAQ (reference sequence). CDR3 size: 13 residues. CDR3 region: CASSLAGNYGYTF. In DNA, the CDR3 is TGTGCCAGCAGCTTAGCAGGGAACTATGGCTACACCTTC.

This chain joins TRBV21-1 and TRBJ2-1; the table assigns TRBD2, which was not confirmed against the DNA. TRBV21-1 is classified as a pseudogene. The CDR3 runs 19 residues. Here the CDR3 DNA reads TGTGCCAGCAGCAAAGTCGTCGGGGGGCGAGTTATTTCCTACAATGAGCAGTTCTTC. It is translated as CASSKVVGGRVISYNEQFF.

The V call is TRBV4-1, the J call TRBJ2-7; 10 bases are shared with TRBD1. The junction had 11 bases not matched to a gene; V was cut back by 8 bases and J by 4 bases. The CDR3 extends over 15 amino acids. The germline V gene encodes CDR1 MGHRA and CDR2 YSYEKL. In DNA form, the CDR3 reads TGCGCCAGCGGGTCGTCGCCGGGACAGGGGTACGAGCAGTACTTC. Residues: CASGSSPGQGYEQYF.

The V call is TRBV7-9, the J call TRBJ1-1; D possibly corresponds to TRBD1 (5 bases). The V gene lost 4 bases and the J gene lost 4 bases, with 10 bases spanning the gap. Germline assignment: CDR1 SEHNR and CDR2 FQNEAQ (reference sequence). The CDR3 sequence is 13 residues long. The CDR3 DNA reads TGTGCCAGCAGCTCACCGGGACCCACTGAAGCTTTCTTT. Translating it yields CASSSPGPTEAFF. Looking up the rest from reference TRBV7-9 and TRBJ1-1 gives the full variable domain: DTGVSQNPRHKITKRGQNVTFRCDPISEHNRLYWYRQTLGQGPEFLTYFQNEAQLEKSRLLSDRFSAERPKGSFSTLEIQRTEQGDSAMYLCASSSPGPTEAFFGQGTRLTVV.

The chain has TRBV18 and TRBJ1-2; maybe TRBD1 (5 bases). The CDR3 is made up of 16 amino acids. Germline CDR1 KGHSH, CDR2 LQKENI. Trimming cost V 2 bases and J 6 bases, with 19 bases left between them. The CDR3 protein is CASSPVVTDLHHGYTF. CDR3 DNA: TGTGCCAGCTCACCAGTTGTGACAGACCTTCATCATGGCTACACCTTC.

This rearrangement joins TRBV19 to TRBJ2-3; 7 nucleotides match TRBD2. The CDR3 extends over 16 amino acids. Germline V gives CDR1 LNHDA, CDR2 SQIVND (reference sequence). Trimming at V came to 4 bases and at J to 0 bases, leaving 7 bases not matched to a gene. For the CDR3, the DNA is TGTGCCAGTAGTACCGGGGGGACGGCTAGCACAGATACGCAGTATTTT. It specifies CASSTGGTASTDTQYF.

Details on this clone: Germline and junction disagree at one end, which may indicate a read error. The chain joins TRBV7-9 to TRBJ1-6; D call uncertain. The CDR3 runs to 13 residues. The germline gives CDR1 SEHNR, CDR2 FQNEAQ (reference sequence). The CDR3 coding sequence is TGCGCTGGCGGGGAATTCTATAATTCACCCCTCCACTTT. Amino acid sequence: CAGGEFYNSPLHF.

V usage is TRBV13 and J usage is TRBJ2-7, with D tentatively TRBD1 (6 bases). Germline CDR1 and CDR2: PRHDT and FYEKMQ (reference sequence). The CDR3 totals 14 residues. V was cut by 6 bases and J by 0 bases, with 12 bases left in between. The CDR3 spells CASRDTGSSYEQYF. DNA for the CDR3: TGTGCCAGCAGAGACACAGGGAGCTCCTACGAGCAGTACTTC. Using reference TRBV13 and TRBJ2-7 for the parts outside the CDR3, the full variable domain is AAGVIQSPRHLIKEKRETATLKCYPIPRHDTVYWYQQGPGQDPQFLISFYEKMQSDKGSIPDRFSAQQFSDYHSELNMSSLELGDSALYFCASRDTGSSYEQYFGPGTRLTVT.

This clone showed up just a few times. The rearrangement joins TRBV15 to TRBJ1-2, with TRBD1 matching 9 bases. This CDR3 is built from 15 residues. V gave up 3 bases and J gave up 4 bases; unmatched junction bases: 6. Germline V gene sequence: CDR1 LNHNV, CDR2 YYDKDF (reference sequence). For the CDR3, the DNA is TGTGCCACCAGCAGCAACAGGGGGCTGGCCTATGGCTACACCTTC. Protein sequence: CATSSNRGLAYGYTF.

The rearrangement links TRBV4-1 to TRBJ1-1; tentatively, D is TRBD1 (6 bases). The CDR3 totals 14 residues. Germline-derived CDR1 and CDR2 are MGHRA and YSYEKL. V lost 4 bases and J lost 3, with 12 bases in between. Here the CDR3 reads CASSPHEGDTEAFF. For the CDR3, the DNA is TGCGCCAGCAGCCCCCATGAGGGGGACACTGAAGCTTTCTTT.

The sample holds one count of this clone. The chain links TRBV7-8 to TRBJ1-1; 8 positions agree with TRBD1. Germline V gene lookup returns CDR1 SGHVS and CDR2 FQNEAQ. With V trimmed by 5 bases and J by 1 base, 3 bases remained unmatched. The CDR3 runs 14 residues. CDR3 sequence reads: CASSPGQGNTEAFF. The CDR3 bases are TGTGCCAGCAGCCCCGGACAGGGGAACACTGAAGCTTTCTTT. The variable domain in full, with the rest retrieved from reference TRBV7-8 and TRBJ1-1, is GAGVSQSPRYKVAKRGQDVALRCDPISGHVSLFWYQQALGQGPEFLTYFQNEAQLDKSGLPSDRFFAERPEGSVSTLKIQRTQQEDSAVYLCASSPGQGNTEAFFGQGTRLTVV.

This rearrangement joins TRBV11-2 to TRBJ2-7, with D unclear. The CDR3 is made up of 14 amino acids. V was pared by 3 bases and J by 5 bases, with 14 bases between. Germline-derived CDR1 and CDR2 are SGHAT and FQNNGV. This CDR3 reads CASSFSHVAHEQYF. CDR3 coding DNA: TGTGCCAGCAGCTTTTCCCACGTGGCGCACGAGCAGTACTTC.

This clone was observed once. V usage is TRBV7-8 and J usage is TRBJ2-3, with 15 bases aligning to TRBD2. V shed 4 bases, J shed 8 bases, and the junction held 7 bases outside the gene matches. The CDR3 is 16 residues long. Germline CDR1 SGHVS, CDR2 FQNEAQ. Here the CDR3 reads CASSSLGLAGGGTQYF. The DNA for the CDR3 is TGTGCCAGCAGCTCCTTAGGACTAGCGGGGGGGGGTACGCAGTATTTT.